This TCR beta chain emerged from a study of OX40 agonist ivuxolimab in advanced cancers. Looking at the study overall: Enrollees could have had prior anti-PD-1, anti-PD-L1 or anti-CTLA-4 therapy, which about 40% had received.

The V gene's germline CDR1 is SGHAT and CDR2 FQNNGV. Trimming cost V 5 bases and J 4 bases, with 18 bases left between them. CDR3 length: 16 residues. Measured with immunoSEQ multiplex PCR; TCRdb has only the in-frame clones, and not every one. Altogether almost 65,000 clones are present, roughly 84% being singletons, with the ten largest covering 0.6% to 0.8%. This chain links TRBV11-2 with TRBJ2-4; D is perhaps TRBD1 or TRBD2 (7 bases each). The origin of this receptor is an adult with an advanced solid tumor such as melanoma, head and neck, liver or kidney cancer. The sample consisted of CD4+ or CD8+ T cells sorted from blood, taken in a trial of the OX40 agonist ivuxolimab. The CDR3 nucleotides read TGTGCCAGCAGCCCCCGGCAGGGGGAGGGAAAAAACATTCAGTACTTC. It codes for CASSPRQGEGKNIQYF.